A selection of T cell receptor beta chains follows, all from one sample in a study of a mutant IDH1 vaccine in newly diagnosed glioma. Their antigen targets remain unknown. Here immunoSEQ multiplex PCR was the method, and the copy in TCRdb shows in-frame clones only, minus some. Here the sample spans approximately 35,000 clones, 75% to 95% being singletons. Sequences were derived from PBMCs, sampled from a glioma patient whose treatment included an IDH1 peptide vaccine. These receptors originate from a woman in her thirties or forties with glioma. CDR3s include the opening cysteine and the closing phenylalanine or tryptophan. D genes are given only for firm matches. For some rows the clone size is stated as once, few or many, or as a class when expanded; others skip it.

v_call: TRBV4-2; d_call: NA; clone_size: NA; j_call: TRBJ1-2; cdr3_nt: TGTGCCAGCAGCCTCCGGGACGCGGGCAACTATGGCTACACCTTC; cdr3_aa: CASSLRDAGNYGYTF
v_call: TRBV7-9; d_call: NA; clone_size: NA; j_call: TRBJ1-4; cdr3_nt: TGTGCCAGCAGCTCCCATATACTCCAGGGTGGGGATGAAAAACTGTTTTTT; cdr3_aa: CASSSHILQGGDEKLFF
v_call: TRBV4-1; d_call: TRBD1; clone_size: NA; j_call: TRBJ2-3; cdr3_nt: TGCGCCAGCAGCCAGTCCCCTTTGGACAGGGGCACAGATACGCAGTATTTT; cdr3_aa: CASSQSPLDRGTDTQYF
v_call: TRBV9; d_call: NA; clone_size: NA; j_call: TRBJ1-1; cdr3_nt: TGTGCCAGCAGCGTGAGAGGTGGGGACACTGAAGCTTTCTTT; cdr3_aa: CASSVRGGDTEAFF
v_call: TRBV6-1; d_call: NA; clone_size: NA; j_call: TRBJ1-5; cdr3_nt: TGTGCCAGCAGAGTCTCGAGGGGCGCGGAACAGCCCCAGCATTTT; cdr3_aa: CASRVSRGAEQPQHF
v_call: TRBV4-1; d_call: NA; clone_size: once; j_call: TRBJ1-4; cdr3_nt: TGCGCCAGCAGTCTAGGGGGAGAGAGGGGAAGAGAAAAACTGTTTTTT; cdr3_aa: CASSLGGERGREKLFF
v_call: TRBV6-5; d_call: NA; clone_size: NA; j_call: TRBJ2-3; cdr3_nt: TGTGCCAGCAGCGGGACTTTGCGCACAGATACGCAGTATTTT; cdr3_aa: CASSGTLRTDTQYF
v_call: TRBV29-1; d_call: NA; clone_size: NA; j_call: TRBJ1-1; cdr3_nt: TGCAGCGTTGAAGGTACTACTAATGAAGCTTTCTTT; cdr3_aa: CSVEGTTNEAFF
v_call: TRBV5-1; d_call: TRBD1; clone_size: NA; j_call: TRBJ1-2; cdr3_nt: TGCGCCAGCAGCTTGCCAGGGGGGAGTGGCTATGGCTACACCTTC; cdr3_aa: CASSLPGGSGYGYTF
v_call: TRBV6-6; d_call: NA; clone_size: NA; j_call: TRBJ1-1; cdr3_nt: TGTGCCACCGGACGAATGGGTCGGGACACTGAAGCTTTCTTT; cdr3_aa: CATGRMGRDTEAFF
v_call: TRBV5-5; d_call: NA; clone_size: NA; j_call: TRBJ1-5; cdr3_nt: TGTGCCAGCAGCTCCGCGACACCTAATAGCAATCAGCCCCAGCATTTT; cdr3_aa: CASSSATPNSNQPQHF
v_call: TRBV29-1; d_call: NA; clone_size: NA; j_call: TRBJ2-7; cdr3_nt: TGCAGCGTGTGGGGGGGCGACGAGCAGTACTTC; cdr3_aa: CSVWGGDEQYF
v_call: TRBV10-2; d_call: NA; clone_size: once; j_call: TRBJ1-5; cdr3_nt: TGCGCCAGCCTCGGCGGAGTAGGTCAGCCCCAGCATTTT; cdr3_aa: CASLGGVGQPQHF
v_call: TRBV5-1; d_call: TRBD2; clone_size: NA; j_call: TRBJ2-5; cdr3_nt: TGCGCCAGCAGCCACGGGACTAGCGGGGCTTGGGAGACCCAGTACTTC; cdr3_aa: CASSHGTSGAWETQYF
v_call: TRBV5-1; d_call: NA; clone_size: NA; j_call: TRBJ2-5; cdr3_nt: TGCGCCACCTCGAAGGGAGGTCCAAACCAAGAGACCCAGTACTTC; cdr3_aa: CATSKGGPNQETQYF
v_call: TRBV19; d_call: NA; clone_size: NA; j_call: TRBJ1-5; cdr3_nt: TGTGCCAGTAGTAATACAGGGAACAATCAGCCCCAGCATTTT; cdr3_aa: CASSNTGNNQPQHF